The 20 T cell receptor beta chains reported below all come from one sample, sequenced in a study of cytomegalovirus exposure and HLA in healthy donors. Researchers ran the PCR with 60 Vbeta and 13 Jbeta primers. Profiling relied on immunoSEQ multiplex PCR, and the TCRdb table lists in-frame clones only, not all of them. The sample holds some 110,000 clones, 77% seen once. The source material was PBMCs. These receptors originate from a woman aged 40-49 years in good health and CMV-seropositive.

A single count supports this clone. The CDR3 loop is CASSYPQGSGANVLTF. CDR3 sequence (DNA): TGTGCCAGCAGTTACCCACAGGGCTCCGGGGCCAACGTCCTGACTTTC. The chain couples TRBV6-6 to TRBJ2-6, with a tentative D call TRBD1 (6 bases). Trimming removed 2 bases at V and 4 bases at J, with 12 bases between. From germline, CDR1 is MNHNY and CDR2 SVGAGI (reference sequence). The CDR3 runs to 16 residues.

There are a few counts of this clone. The CDR3: CASSPSGLSYNEQFF. Written as DNA, the CDR3 is TGTGCCAGCAGCCCCAGCGGTCTCTCCTACAATGAGCAGTTCTTC. The rearrangement links TRBV6-5 to TRBJ2-1, with D possibly matching TRBD2 (5 bases). The germline V gene has CDR1 MNHEY and CDR2 SVGAGI. V gave up 6 bases and J gave up 0 bases, with 12 bases separating them. The CDR3 consists of 15 residues.

The chain carries TRBV10-3 and TRBJ2-1; no clear D. V was pared by 3 bases and J by 3 bases, with 12 bases between. The germline V gene encodes CDR1 ENHRY and CDR2 SYGVKD. The CDR3 contains 15 residues. In DNA form, the CDR3 reads TGTGCCATCAGTGAAGCCAATAGAGGCTACAATGAGCAGTTCTTC. It is translated as CAISEANRGYNEQFF.

The chain couples TRBV6-6 to TRBJ1-3; 8 nucleotides match TRBD1. In germline, CDR1 is MNHNY, CDR2 SVGAGI (reference sequence). The junction had 7 bases not matched to a gene; V was cut back by 6 bases and J by 3 bases. The length of the CDR3 is 15 residues. DNA of the CDR3: TGTGCCAGCAGGCCAGGGGGCGCGGATGGAAACACCATATATTTT. Translation: CASRPGGADGNTIYF.

This clone has just one count. The chain uses TRBV28 and TRBJ1-2; D unclear. V shed 5 bases and J shed 8 bases, with 15 bases lying between them. CDR1 and CDR2 from the germline V gene are MDHEN and SYDVKM. CDR3 length: 13 residues. CDR3 residues: CASSPPQYGGYTF. CDR3 DNA: TGTGCCAGCAGTCCTCCCCAGTATGGCGGCTACACCTTC.

The chain recombines TRBV10-3 with TRBJ1-5; D is perhaps TRBD1 (5 bases). This CDR3 region has 17 residues. Germline V gene lookup returns CDR1 ENHRY and CDR2 SYGVKD. V lost 4 bases and J 0 bases, leaving 16 bases between the germline ends. CDR3 in DNA: TGTGCCATCAGTGCGGGACCGGGACTATATAGCAATCAGCCCCAGCATTTT. Its protein product is CAISAGPGLYSNQPQHF.

This chain joins TRBV19 and TRBJ1-1; possibly TRBD1 for D (6 bases). Germline lookup yields CDR1 LNHDA and CDR2 SQIVND (reference sequence). V lost 7 bases, J lost 1 base, and 16 bases lay in between. The CDR3 length is 15 residues. CDR3 nucleotides: TGTGCCAGTACCCTACAGGGTGTTGAGAACACTGAAGCTTTCTTT. Amino acid sequence: CASTLQGVENTEAFF. Full variable domain (rest looked up from reference TRBV19 and TRBJ1-1): DGGITQSPKYLFRKEGQNVTLSCEQNLNHDAMYWYRQDPGQGLRLIYYSQIVNDFQKGDIAEGYSVSREKKESFPLTVTSAQKNPTAFYLCASTLQGVENTEAFFGQGTRLTVV.

This chain connects TRBV27 to TRBJ2-7, with 9 bases fitting TRBD1. This CDR3 has 15 residues. V was clipped by 6 bases and J by 5 bases; unmatched bases: 11. Germline V CDR1 and CDR2: MNHEY, SMNVEV (reference sequence). The CDR3 nucleotides read TGTGCCAGCAGCCGTACCGGGACAGGGATGCACGAGCAGTACTTC. Amino acids: CASSRTGTGMHEQYF.

In its sample, this clone was seen a few times. This rearrangement joins TRBV5-8 to TRBJ2-7; no definite D call. Between the trimmed V and J ends, which lost 0 bases and 3 bases, there was a span of 13 bases. This CDR3 region has 15 residues. The germline V gene encodes CDR1 SGHTS and CDR2 YDEGEE. CDR3 in amino acids: CASSLGSTSFYEQYF. CDR3 sequence (DNA): TGTGCCAGCAGCTTGGGCTCTACCTCTTTCTACGAGCAGTACTTC. Full variable domain (remainder filled in from reference TRBV5-8 and TRBJ2-7): EAGVTQSPTHLIKTRGQQATLRCSPISGHTSVYWYQQALGLGLQFLLWYDEGEERNRGNFPPRFSGRQFPNYSSELNVNALELEDSALYLCASSLGSTSFYEQYFGPGTRLTVT.

CDR3 protein: CASTRTSGSSYEQYF. The CDR3 nucleotides are TGTGCCAGCACCCGGACTAGCGGGAGCTCCTACGAGCAGTACTTC. The chain joins TRBV6-5 to TRBJ2-7, with 13 bases lining up with TRBD2. Germline CDR1 reads MNHEY; CDR2 reads SVGAGI. V was pared by 7 bases and J by 0 bases, with 3 bases of the junction left unmatched. The CDR3 consists of 15 residues.

This chain uses TRBV5-8 with TRBJ2-3; D gene unclear. The CDR3 is 13 amino acids. From germline, CDR1 is SGHTS and CDR2 YDEGEE. V dropped 1 base and J dropped 5 bases, with 8 bases sitting between them. The CDR3 nucleotides are TGTGCCAGCAGCTTGATACTAAAAGATACGCAGTATTTT. Its translation: CASSLILKDTQYF.

This sequence joins TRBV7-6 and TRBJ1-3; D ambiguous. Trimming shortened V by 1 base and J by 0 bases, and 16 bases separated the two germline ends. CDR1 and CDR2 (germline): SGHVS, FNYEAQ. The CDR3 covers 18 residues. The CDR3 sequence is CASSLGPLIQSSGNTIYF. CDR3 nucleotides: TGTGCCAGCAGCTTAGGTCCCTTAATACAGAGCTCTGGAAACACCATATATTTT. The variable domain in full, completed from reference TRBV7-6 and TRBJ1-3, reads GAGVSQSPRYKVTKRGQDVALRCDPISGHVSLYWYRQALGQGPEFLTYFNYEAQQDKSGLPNDRFSAERPEGSISTLTIQRTEQRDSAMYRCASSLGPLIQSSGNTIYFGEGSWLTVV.

CDR3 sequence: CASSQEEALTEQYF. The CDR3 nucleotides are TGCGCCAGCAGCCAAGAGGAGGCCCTTACCGAGCAGTACTTC. This chain connects TRBV4-1 to TRBJ2-7; tentative D call: TRBD2 (5 bases). Germline V gene sequence: CDR1 MGHRA, CDR2 YSYEKL. The CDR3 is made up of 14 amino acids. V was trimmed by 0 bases and J by 6 bases, leaving 12 bases between them.

This clone was seen a single time. V is TRBV5-1 and J is TRBJ2-7, with D hard to call. Per germline, CDR1 SGHRS and CDR2 YFSETQ. The CDR3 consists of 15 residues. V dropped 4 bases and J dropped 7 bases, with 21 bases sitting between them. DNA for the CDR3: TGCGCCAGCAGCCCCACCGTCGTGGCGGCCTCAGAGCAGTACTTC. Its translation: CASSPTVVAASEQYF.

The V call is TRBV12-5, the J call TRBJ1-2; 9 bases are a match to TRBD1. After removal of 5 bases from V and 6 bases from J, the junction contained 7 bases not matched to a gene. The CDR3 covers 14 residues. Germline loops: CDR1 LGHNT, CDR2 FRNRAP. This CDR3 reads CASGLGTGRHGYTF. Here the CDR3 DNA reads TGTGCTAGTGGTCTCGGGACAGGGCGCCATGGCTACACCTTC.

The CDR3 DNA reads as TGTGCCAGCAGTTCACGACTAGCGGACAATGAGCAGTTCTTC. Translated: CASSSRLADNEQFF. The V call is TRBV6-1, the J call TRBJ2-1; TRBD2 aligns across 9 bases. The CDR3 length is 14 residues. Germline trimming cut 5 bases from V and 5 bases from J; bases unmatched to any gene: 4. Germline V lookup: CDR1 MNHNS, CDR2 SASEGT.

This clone came up once. The V call is TRBV7-9, the J call TRBJ1-2; D is undetermined. Trimming took off 4 bases at V and 4 bases at J, with 16 bases between the two ends. Germline V lookup: CDR1 SEHNR, CDR2 FQNEAQ (reference sequence). The CDR3 has 15 residues. The CDR3 protein is CASSSVERVGYGYTF. DNA for the CDR3: TGTGCCAGCAGCTCGGTAGAACGCGTCGGCTATGGCTACACCTTC.

J is TRBJ1-6 and V is TRBV2; 7 nucleotides align to TRBD1. Germline lookup yields CDR1 SNHLY and CDR2 FYNNEI. V shed 2 bases, J shed 5 bases, and the junction held 3 bases outside the gene matches. The CDR3 is 15 residues long. CDR3 coding DNA: TGTGCCAGCAGTGAACGGGACAGCGATAATTCACCCCTCCACTTT. This sequence encodes CASSERDSDNSPLHF.

V gene TRBV5-4 combines with J gene TRBJ2-1; 13 bases fit TRBD2. The V gene end was trimmed by 5 bases and the J gene end by 6 bases; junction bases not matched to a gene: 11. Germline V lookup: CDR1 SGHNT, CDR2 YYREEE (reference sequence). This CDR3 has 17 amino acids. The CDR3 bases are TGTGCCAGCAGAAAGCTGGGACTAGCGGGAACCAGCAATGAGCAGTTCTTC. The encoded protein is CASRKLGLAGTSNEQFF. Looking up the rest from reference TRBV5-4 and TRBJ2-1 gives the full variable domain: ETGVTQSPTHLIKTRGQQVTLRCSSQSGHNTVSWYQQALGQGPQFIFQYYREEENGRGNFPPRFSGLQFPNYSSELNVNALELDDSALYLCASRKLGLAGTSNEQFFGPGTRLTVL.

The chain carries TRBV19 and TRBJ1-5; D possibly corresponds to TRBD1 (5 bases). Looked up from germline, CDR1 is LNHDA and CDR2 is SQIVND (reference sequence). The CDR3 totals 13 residues. Trimming removed 8 bases at V and 4 bases at J, with 12 bases between. Here the CDR3 reads CASRYDRNQPQHF. DNA of the CDR3: TGTGCCAGTCGATATGACAGAAATCAGCCCCAGCATTTT.